What follows describes a single TCR beta chain. This record belongs to a study of shared T cell receptors in the human thymus. V lost 2 bases, J lost 3 bases, and 5 bases stayed unmatched. Germline-derived CDR1 and CDR2 are ENHRY and SYGVKD. The CDR3 is 15 amino acids. Measured with immunoSEQ multiplex PCR; TCRdb has only the in-frame clones, and not every one. Counted here are 55,000 to 75,000 clones, roughly 96% occurring once; the ten biggest clones make up roughly 0.03%. This chain links TRBV10-3 with TRBJ2-7; 9 bases map to TRBD1. The clonotype comes from a human donor. Sequencing was carried out using thymocytes. DNA for the CDR3: TGTGCCATCAGTGAGACGGGACAGGGAAACTACGAGCAGTACTTC. It is translated as CAISETGQGNYEQYF.